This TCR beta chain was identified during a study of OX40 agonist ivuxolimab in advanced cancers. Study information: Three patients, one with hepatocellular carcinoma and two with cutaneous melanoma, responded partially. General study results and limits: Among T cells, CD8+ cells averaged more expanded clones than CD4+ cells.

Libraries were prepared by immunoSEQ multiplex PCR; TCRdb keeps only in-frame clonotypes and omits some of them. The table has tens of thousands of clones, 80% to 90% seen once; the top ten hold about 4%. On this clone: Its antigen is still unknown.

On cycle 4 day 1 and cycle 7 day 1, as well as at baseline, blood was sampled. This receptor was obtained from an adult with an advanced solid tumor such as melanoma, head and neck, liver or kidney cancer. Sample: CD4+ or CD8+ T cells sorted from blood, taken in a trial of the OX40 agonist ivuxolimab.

CDR3 loop: CASSIRAGQAYEQYF. The DNA of the CDR3 is TGTGCCAGTAGTATTAGAGCGGGGCAGGCCTACGAGCAGTACTTC. V and J are TRBV19 and TRBJ2-7; 7 bases are shared with TRBD2. The trim removed 3 bases at V and 2 bases at J, leaving 7 bases unmatched. This CDR3 has 15 residues. The germline CDR1 and CDR2 sequences are LNHDA and SQIVND (reference sequence).